This TCR delta chain was identified in a study of Vδ1+ human thymocytes. Extracted RNA was reverse transcribed into cDNA. Pooled V-gene forward primers with one constant-region reverse primer generated the CDR3 amplicons by multiplex PCR. TCRdb repeated clone calling on the multiplex PCR reads with CATT. The sample comprises approximately 25,000 delta-chain clones, 25% to 35% of which are singletons, and roughly 1.5% rests with the top ten. The CDR3 runs 19 residues. Germline V lookup: CDR1 TSWWSYY, CDR2 QGS. As for this clone: The antigen is undetermined. The junction does not match germline at one end; this may be a read error.

Findings and limits, study-wide: In the thymus, TRG and TRD repertoires looked highly polyclonal with Gaussian CDR3 lengths. Unlike peripheral blood Vdelta1+ controls, thymic delta-chain sequences included roughly 22% Vdelta2 and few Vdelta3.

The specimen sequenced was Vdelta1+ gamma-delta thymocytes from the thymus. The subset is: FACS-sorted CD3+ TCRalphabeta- TCRVdelta1+ TCRVdelta2- thymocytes. The receptor comes from a boy in the first two years of life who had congenital heart surgery. The chain carries TRDV1 and TRDJ1; D is possibly TRDD3 (7 bases). In nucleotides, the CDR3 is TGTGCTCTTGGGGAACTCCCCGTCCTACTGGGGTTGTACACCAATAAACTCATCTTT. Encoded protein: CALGELPVLLGLYTNKLIF.